This T cell receptor beta chain was captured in a study of blood T cell repertoires in COVID-19. Study-wide background: Specimens from acute and convalescent COVID-19 originated in the United States, Italy and Spain. Sources were T cells, B-cell-depleted T cells, or PBMCs; the material itself was cDNA or gDNA.

Original processing notes: Quantification of nucleated cells was approximated via reference gene primer amplification. Some clones are missing from TCRdb's copy, which holds only in-frame ones; the method was immunoSEQ multiplex PCR. V, J and clone size are those of that table, while D and trimming were read from the DNA. The sample includes just over 300,000 clones, about 85% of them seen just once. Per the germline V gene, CDR1 is KGHSH and CDR2 is LQKENI. J gave up 6 bases and V 7 bases, and 6 bases lay outside the gene matches. The CDR3 is made up of 13 amino acids. In its sample, this clone was seen a few times.

This chain joins TRBV18 and TRBJ2-1, with 7 bases that match TRBD2. The source of this sequence is a young man with active or convalescent COVID-19. Sequencing used peripheral blood. Here the CDR3 DNA reads TGTGCCAGCTTAAAAGCGGGGCCCAATGAGCAGTTCTTC. Its protein is CASLKAGPNEQFF.